This TCR beta chain was sequenced during a study of early T cells in non-severe SARS-CoV-2 infection (dated by TCRdb to the early 2020s). The study in broad terms: Bulk RNA from unsorted whole blood was used for TCR sequencing, so alpha and beta chains could not be paired. The full study reports these points: VDJdb matching was skewed toward anti-spike CD8 responses and likely underestimated virus-specific expansions, missing private and CD4 specificities.

The germline V gene specifies MGHRA as CDR1 and YSYEKL as CDR2. The CDR3 starts with the cysteine, ends with the phenylalanine, and has 17 residues. Only the CDR3 part of the read is kept: 51 bases, read in frame from the first base. Trimming removed 0 bases from V and 7 bases from J, leaving 19 bases between the germline ends. This clonotype has ten or more counts. Its target antigen remains unknown. Qualities for individual bases were not recorded, and no much larger clone is one base off. Library construction relied on 5' RACE. The instrument was a NextSeq 500. To correct for sequencing error and PCR bias, the TCR library protocol tagged individual cDNA molecules with unique molecular identifiers. Both TCR alpha and beta chains were sequenced, and tight co-correlation was observed between alpha and beta sequence abundances in each sample. The original pipeline was this. Decombinator V4 was used to perform V gene, J gene and CDR3 annotation of TCR sequences. TCRs were defined as expanded if a significant change between any two time points was detected under a Poisson model with p below 0.0001. Abundances of TCRs were expressed as counts per million after normalisation to the total number of TCRs sequenced in each sample. MAIT TCRs were defined by TRAV1-2 paired with TRAJ12, TRAJ20 or TRAJ33, and iNKT TCRs by TRAV10 paired with TRAJ18. VDJdb, accessed 1 November 2021, was searched for CMV, EBV and SARS-CoV-2 annotated TCRs, excluding TCRs annotated for multiple antigens. The public reads were quality trimmed at Q25 with fastp and then assembled into clones with MiXCR by TCRdb, keeping productive beta chains. Every entry covers one CDR3 protein and lists the most common genes and DNA from its rows. None of the V and J calls come from the authors' own analysis; TCRdb made them. This sample gives about 100,000 distinct CDR3 sequences in total; approximately 13% of them show up just once. In total, the top ten clones hold under 2.5% of the sample.

This was a case-control study nested in a cohort of healthcare workers in London, UK, who had nasopharyngeal swab PCR tests and blood samples taken every week. Healthcare workers were recruited between 23 and 31 March 2020, during the week of the UK lockdown, and were followed weekly for up to about 16 weeks. Recombination joined TRBV4-1 with TRBJ2-1; the D segment could be TRBD1, given 5 matching bases. Material for sequencing was whole blood. The sequence came from an adult who was a healthcare worker with PCR-confirmed SARS-CoV-2 infection or an uninfected control (not recorded which). The nucleotide sequence is given as TGCGCCAGCAGCCAAGATTTAGGGGCCCTTAAAAGGAATGAGCAGTTCTTC. Protein translation: CASSQDLGALKRNEQFF.